This TCR beta chain is from a study of prognosis after radiotherapy for stage I lung cancer. The wider study: Roughly 11 patients had adenocarcinoma tumors, while squamous cell carcinoma tumors were found in about 7.

V dropped 3 bases and J dropped 1 base, with 10 bases sitting between them. This CDR3 has 14 amino acids. Per germline, CDR1 LNHDA and CDR2 SQIVND (reference sequence). From genomic DNA, TCR beta CDR3 was amplified by two-round multiplex PCR. It was primers specific to each TRBV and TRBJ gene that first-round PCR used. The authors ran second-round PCR with universal primers. From the multiplex PCR reads, TCRdb called clonotypes with MiXCR, one entry per CDR3 protein. The sample contains about 14,000 distinct CDR3 sequences, approximately 33% of which appear only once. This clonotype was seen at least ten times.

This receptor was taken from a donor over 45 with non-small cell lung cancer. The rearrangement joins TRBV19 to TRBJ2-7, with D possibly TRBD2 on 6 matching bases. Sequences were derived from PBMCs, sampled before or after stereotactic body radiation therapy (not recorded which). The CDR3 DNA reads TGTGCCAGTAGTATTGGAGGGACGTCCTACGAGCAGTACTTC. This gives the protein CASSIGGTSYEQYF.